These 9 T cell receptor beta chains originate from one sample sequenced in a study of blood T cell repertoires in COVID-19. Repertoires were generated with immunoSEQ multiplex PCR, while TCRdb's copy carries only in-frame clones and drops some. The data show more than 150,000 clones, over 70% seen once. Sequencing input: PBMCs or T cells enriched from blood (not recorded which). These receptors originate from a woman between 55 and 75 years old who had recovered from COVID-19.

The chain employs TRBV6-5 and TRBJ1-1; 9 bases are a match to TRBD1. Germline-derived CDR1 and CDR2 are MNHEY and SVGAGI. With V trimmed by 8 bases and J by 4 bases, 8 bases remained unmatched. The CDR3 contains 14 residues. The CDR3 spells CASRQGEWSTEAFF. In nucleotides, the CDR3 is TGTGCCAGCCGACAGGGGGAGTGGAGCACTGAAGCTTTCTTT.

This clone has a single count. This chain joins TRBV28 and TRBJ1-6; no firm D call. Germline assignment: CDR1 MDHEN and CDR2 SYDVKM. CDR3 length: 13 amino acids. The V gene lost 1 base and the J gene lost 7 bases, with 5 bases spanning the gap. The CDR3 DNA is TGTGCCAGCAGTTTATATATCAATTCACCCCTCCACTTT. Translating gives CASSLYINSPLHF. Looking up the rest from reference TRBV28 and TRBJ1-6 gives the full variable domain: DVKVTQSSRYLVKRTGEKVFLECVQDMDHENMFWYRQDPGLGLRLIYFSYDVKMKEKGDIPEGYSVSREKKERFSLILESASTNQTSMYLCASSLYINSPLHFGNGTRLTVT.

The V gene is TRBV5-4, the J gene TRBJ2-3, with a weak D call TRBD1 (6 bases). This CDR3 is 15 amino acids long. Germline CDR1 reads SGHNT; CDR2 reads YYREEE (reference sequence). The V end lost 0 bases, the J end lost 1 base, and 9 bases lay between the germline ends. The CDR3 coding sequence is TGTGCCAGCAGCTTGGACAGGGCCGGCACAGATACGCAGTATTTT. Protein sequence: CASSLDRAGTDTQYF.

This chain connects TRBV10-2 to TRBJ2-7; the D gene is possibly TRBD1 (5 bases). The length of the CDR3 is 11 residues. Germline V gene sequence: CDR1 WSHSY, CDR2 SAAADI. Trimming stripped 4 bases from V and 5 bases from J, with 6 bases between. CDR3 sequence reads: CASSVGHEQYF. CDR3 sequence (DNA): TGCGCCAGCAGTGTGGGGCACGAGCAGTACTTC.

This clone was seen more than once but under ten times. DNA for the CDR3: TGTGCCAGCAGCTCTACGGGACACTATACCGGGGAGCTGTTTTTT. Translation: CASSSTGHYTGELFF. J is TRBJ2-2 and V is TRBV11-3, with a tentative D call TRBD1 (6 bases). V was pared by 4 bases and J by 5 bases, with 14 bases between. Germline V gene sequence: CDR1 SGHNT, CDR2 YENEEA. The CDR3 is 15 residues long.

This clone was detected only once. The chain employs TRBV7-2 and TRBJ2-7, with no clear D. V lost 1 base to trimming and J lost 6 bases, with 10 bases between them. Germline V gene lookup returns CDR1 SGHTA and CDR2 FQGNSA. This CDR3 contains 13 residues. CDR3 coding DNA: TGTGCCAGCAGCTTAGGAGCACAGTTCGAGCAGTACTTC. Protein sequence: CASSLGAQFEQYF. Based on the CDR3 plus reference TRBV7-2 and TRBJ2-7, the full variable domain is GAGVSQSPSNKVTEKGKDVELRCDPISGHTALYWYRQSLGQGLEFLIYFQGNSAPDKSGLPSDRFSAERTGGSVSTLTIQRTQQEDSAVYLCASSLGAQFEQYFGPGTRLTVT.

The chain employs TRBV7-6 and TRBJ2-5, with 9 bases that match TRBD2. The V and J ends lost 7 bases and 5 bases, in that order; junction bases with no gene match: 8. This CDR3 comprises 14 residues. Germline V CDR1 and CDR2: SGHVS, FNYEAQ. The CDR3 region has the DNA TGTGCCAGCACCATTAGCGGGAGATCGGAGACCCAGTACTTC. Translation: CASTISGRSETQYF. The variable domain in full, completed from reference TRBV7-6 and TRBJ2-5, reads GAGVSQSPRYKVTKRGQDVALRCDPISGHVSLYWYRQALGQGPEFLTYFNYEAQQDKSGLPNDRFSAERPEGSISTLTIQRTEQRDSAMYRCASTISGRSETQYFGPGTRLLVL.

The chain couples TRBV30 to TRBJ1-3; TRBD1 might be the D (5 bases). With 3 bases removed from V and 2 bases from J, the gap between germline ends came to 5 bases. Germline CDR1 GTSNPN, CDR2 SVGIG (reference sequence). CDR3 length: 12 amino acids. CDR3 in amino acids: CAWRGPGNTIYF. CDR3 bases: TGTGCCTGGAGGGGGCCTGGAAACACCATATATTTT.

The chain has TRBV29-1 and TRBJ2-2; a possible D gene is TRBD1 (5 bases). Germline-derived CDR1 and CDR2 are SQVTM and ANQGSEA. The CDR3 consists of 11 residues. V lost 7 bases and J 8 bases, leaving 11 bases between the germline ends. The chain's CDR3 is CSGLRAGELFF. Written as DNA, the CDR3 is TGCAGCGGACTCAGGGCGGGGGAGCTGTTTTTT.